Below are 2 T cell receptor beta chains sequenced from a single sample in a study of cytomegalovirus exposure and HLA in healthy donors. Libraries were prepared by immunoSEQ multiplex PCR; TCRdb keeps only in-frame clonotypes and omits some of them. The data contain about 150,000 clones, roughly 79% of them singletons. The sample taken for sequencing was PBMCs. Source of these receptors: a man aged 25-45 years in good health and CMV-seropositive.

V and J are TRBV19 and TRBJ2-7; TRBD2 aligns across 14 bases. Germline V CDR1 and CDR2: LNHDA, SQIVND (reference sequence). The V and J ends lost 4 bases and 7 bases, in that order; junction bases with no gene match: 6. This CDR3 region has 15 residues. The CDR3 DNA follows: TGTGCCAGTAGTACGGGGACTAGCGGGAGTAGTGAGCAGTACTTC. As protein: CASSTGTSGSSEQYF.

V is TRBV7-9 and J is TRBJ1-1; D gene uncertain. The CDR3 sequence is 15 residues long. In germline, CDR1 is SEHNR, CDR2 FQNEAQ (reference sequence). V lost 2 bases to trimming and J lost 5 bases, with 15 bases between them. In DNA, the CDR3 is TGTGCCAGCAGCTTATCGGAGGGCCGAGGGACTGAAGCTTTCTTT. Protein: CASSLSEGRGTEAFF.